Listed here are 20 T cell receptor beta chains from one sample, sequenced in a study of shared clonotypes between healthy human individuals. Using immunoSEQ multiplex PCR, the repertoire was profiled, and TCRdb retains in-frame clones only, with some absent. The repertoire holds a few million clones, with just over 90% as singletons. The sequencing input was naive CD4+ T cells from PBMCs. This sample's subset: CD45RA+ positively selected. Receptors were obtained from a man younger than 35 in good health. Some clones in this sample may be carry-over from other donors' samples.

This clone occurred once. V is TRBV5-8 and J is TRBJ1-5; D call uncertain. Trimming shortened V by 0 bases and J by 9 bases, and 7 bases separated the two germline ends. Germline CDR1 is SGHTS and CDR2 is YDEGEE. The CDR3 is 12 amino acids. This chain's CDR3 is CASSLAFSPQHF. In nucleotides, the CDR3 is TGTGCCAGCAGCTTGGCTTTCTCGCCCCAGCATTTT.

The rearrangement uses TRBV5-1 and TRBJ1-4; 8 bases map to TRBD1. Losses at the gene ends were 3 bases for V and 8 bases for J; bases not matched to a gene: 9. The CDR3 is 15 residues long. Germline CDR1 SGHRS, CDR2 YFSETQ. CDR3 residues: CASSWRTGSGEKLFF. The CDR3 DNA is TGCGCCAGCAGCTGGAGGACAGGGTCAGGGGAAAAACTGTTTTTT.

This clone was detected once. V gene TRBV5-1 combines with J gene TRBJ2-1, with TRBD2 matching 15 bases. V shed 3 bases, J shed 3 bases, and the junction held 4 bases outside the gene matches. This CDR3 contains 17 residues. Germline V gene sequence: CDR1 SGHRS, CDR2 YFSETQ. The CDR3 spells CASSYGLAGGVYNEQFF. CDR3 nucleotide sequence: TGCGCCAGCAGCTACGGACTAGCGGGAGGGGTCTACAATGAGCAGTTCTTC.

V usage is TRBV11-1 and J usage is TRBJ2-3, with TRBD2 matching 11 bases. In germline, CDR1 is SGHAT, CDR2 FQDESV (reference sequence). The CDR3 has 15 residues. Trimming at V came to 4 bases and at J to 0 bases, leaving 0 bases not matched to a gene. The chain's CDR3 is CASSWTSGSTDTQYF. The CDR3 DNA reads as TGTGCCAGCAGCTGGACTAGCGGGAGCACAGATACGCAGTATTTT.

CDR3 residues: CATQGQEYTGELFF. Here the CDR3 DNA reads TGTGCCACCCAGGGTCAGGAGTACACCGGGGAGCTGTTTTTT. This rearrangement joins TRBV19 to TRBJ2-2; weak D call: TRBD1 (5 bases). This CDR3 is built from 14 residues. Trimming cost V 10 bases and J 3 bases, with 15 bases left between them. CDR1 and CDR2 from the germline V gene are LNHDA and SQIVND (reference sequence).

V usage is TRBV5-1 and J usage is TRBJ2-1, with D maybe TRBD2 (5 bases). CDR3 length: 17 residues. V gave up 3 bases and J gave up 4 bases, with 20 bases separating them. Germline-derived CDR1 and CDR2 are SGHRS and YFSETQ. The CDR3 spells CASSSLLGPPGYNEQFF. The CDR3 DNA reads TGCGCCAGCAGCTCCCTACTGGGCCCCCCGGGATACAATGAGCAGTTCTTC.

The chain is built from TRBV20-1 and TRBJ2-1; D is uncertain. Germline V CDR1 and CDR2: DFQATT, SNEGSKA (reference sequence). CDR3 length: 10 residues. V gave up 6 bases and J gave up 10 bases, with 10 bases separating them. The CDR3 region is CSAPPPEQFF. The DNA for the CDR3 is TGCAGTGCACCTCCCCCAGAGCAGTTCTTC.

The chain carries TRBV6-5 and TRBJ1-1, with TRBD1 as a possible D gene (5 bases). CDR1 is MNHEY and CDR2 is SVGAGI in the germline V gene. The V end lost 6 bases, the J end lost 4 bases, and 12 bases lay between the germline ends. The CDR3 is 13 amino acids. The DNA for the CDR3 is TGTGCCAGCAGCTTATATAGGGGCACTGAAGCTTTCTTT. Translating it yields CASSLYRGTEAFF.

This sequence joins TRBV7-3 and TRBJ2-1; maybe TRBD2 (6 bases). Trimming cost V 5 bases and J 8 bases, with 22 bases left between them. There are 16 residues in the CDR3. Germline-derived CDR1 and CDR2 are SGHTA and FQGTGA. In DNA form, the CDR3 reads TGTGCCAGCAGCCAAACCCTTTCCGCGGGGTACGATGAGCAGTTCTTC. It yields the protein CASSQTLSAGYDEQFF.

The J gene is TRBJ1-3, the V gene TRBV19; D is ambiguous. V shed 5 bases and J shed 3 bases, with 8 bases lying between them. The CDR3 has 13 amino acids. Germline lookup yields CDR1 LNHDA and CDR2 SQIVND (reference sequence). DNA for the CDR3: TGTGCCAGTAGTTCTACAATTGGAAACACCATATATTTT. Its translation is CASSSTIGNTIYF. Using reference TRBV19 and TRBJ1-3 for the parts outside the CDR3, the full variable domain is DGGITQSPKYLFRKEGQNVTLSCEQNLNHDAMYWYRQDPGQGLRLIYYSQIVNDFQKGDIAEGYSVSREKKESFPLTVTSAQKNPTAFYLCASSSTIGNTIYFGEGSWLTVV.

This sequence joins TRBV5-8 and TRBJ1-2; perhaps TRBD1 as D (5 bases). The CDR3 covers 15 residues. From germline, CDR1 is SGHTS and CDR2 YDEGEE. Trimming removed 2 bases from V and 4 bases from J, with 15 bases in between. CDR3 protein: CASSFRRGASYGYTF. In nucleotides, the CDR3 is TGTGCCAGCAGCTTCCGACGCGGGGCGAGCTATGGCTACACCTTC.

To note about this clone: The sample holds other DNA sequences that translate to the same CDR3. The chain joins TRBV28 to TRBJ1-1; a possible D gene is TRBD1 (6 bases). CDR1 is MDHEN, CDR2 SYDVKM, per germline. This CDR3 region has 14 residues. V lost 7 bases and J lost 10, with 22 bases in between. CDR3 in amino acids: CASTPGGVKGVAFF. The CDR3 nucleotides are TGTGCCAGCACCCCAGGAGGAGTCAAGGGGGTAGCTTTCTTT. Complete variable domain (other parts from reference TRBV28 and TRBJ1-1): DVKVTQSSRYLVKRTGEKVFLECVQDMDHENMFWYRQDPGLGLRLIYFSYDVKMKEKGDIPEGYSVSREKKERFSLILESASTNQTSMYLCASTPGGVKGVAFFGQGTRLTVV.

This sequence joins TRBV5-1 and TRBJ2-1; TRBD2 aligns across 11 bases. V trimming: 1 base; J trimming: 4 bases; junction bases outside the gene matches: 4. This CDR3 has 16 residues. The germline V gene encodes CDR1 SGHRS and CDR2 YFSETQ. The CDR3 sequence: CASSLILAGGYNEQFF. The CDR3 nucleotides read TGCGCCAGCAGCTTGATTCTAGCGGGAGGTTACAATGAGCAGTTCTTC.

The chain joins TRBV6-5 to TRBJ1-1; 9 bases fit TRBD1. The CDR3 loop spans 14 amino acids. Germline values: CDR1 MNHEY, CDR2 SVGAGI. Trimming took 4 bases from V and 5 from J; bases not matched to a gene: 5. CDR3 protein: CASSWGQGRTEAFF. Here the CDR3 DNA reads TGTGCCAGCAGTTGGGGACAGGGAAGGACTGAAGCTTTCTTT.

V and J are TRBV7-8 and TRBJ1-3; 7 bases agree with TRBD1. The CDR3 has 16 amino acids. Trimming took 5 bases from V and 4 from J; bases not matched to a gene: 11. CDR1 is SGHVS and CDR2 is FQNEAQ in the germline V gene. The CDR3, as DNA: TGTGCCAGCAGCGTCCTAGGGGGCGCGGGAGGAAACACCATATATTTT. As protein: CASSVLGGAGGNTIYF.

The V call is TRBV7-9, the J call TRBJ1-2; 9 nucleotides match TRBD1. CDR1 is SEHNR, CDR2 FQNEAQ, per germline (reference sequence). The ends lost 5 bases at V and 6 bases at J; junction bases unmatched: 13. This CDR3 has 16 amino acids. DNA for the CDR3: TGTGCCAGCAGCCCGGGACAGGGAGGGATTGCGGATGGCTACACCTTC. It codes for CASSPGQGGIADGYTF.

The genes are TRBV23-1 and TRBJ1-1, with 7 positions matching TRBD1. TRBV23-1 is known as an ORF, though its function is uncertain. The CDR3 runs to 16 residues. The J segment lost 10 bases and the V segment lost 3 bases, leaving 17 bases of the junction unmatched. DNA for the CDR3: TGCGCCAGCAGTCATGTCAAGGGGGCCAACCCCGGAGGAGCTTTCTTT. It specifies CASSHVKGANPGGAFF.

The chain couples TRBV29-1 to TRBJ2-7, with D perhaps TRBD1 or TRBD2 (5 bases each). Germline CDR1 reads SQVTM; CDR2 reads ANQGSEA. The CDR3 is made up of 14 amino acids. With 4 bases removed from V and 0 bases from J, the gap between germline ends came to 13 bases. CDR3 DNA sequence: TGCAGCGTTGCCGGGACGGAGACCTCCTACGAGCAGTACTTC. This translates into CSVAGTETSYEQYF.

J is TRBJ1-1 and V is TRBV5-8; D remains ambiguous. Looked up from germline, CDR1 is SGHTS and CDR2 is YDEGEE. This CDR3 contains 15 residues. V lost 7 bases and J 4 bases, leaving 20 bases between the germline ends. CDR3 DNA: TGTGCCAGCCCCTCTGCCCCAGGCCTGGGCACTGAAGCTTTCTTT. Its protein is CASPSAPGLGTEAFF.

The chain joins TRBV10-1 to TRBJ1-3, with D perhaps matching TRBD1 (5 bases). The CDR3 covers 13 residues. Germline-derived CDR1 and CDR2 are WNHNN and SYGVQD (reference sequence). Trimming removed 4 bases at V and 9 bases at J, with 13 bases between. Here the CDR3 reads CASSGQLGGTIYF. The DNA for the CDR3 is TGCGCCAGCAGTGGACAGTTGGGGGGCACCATATATTTT.